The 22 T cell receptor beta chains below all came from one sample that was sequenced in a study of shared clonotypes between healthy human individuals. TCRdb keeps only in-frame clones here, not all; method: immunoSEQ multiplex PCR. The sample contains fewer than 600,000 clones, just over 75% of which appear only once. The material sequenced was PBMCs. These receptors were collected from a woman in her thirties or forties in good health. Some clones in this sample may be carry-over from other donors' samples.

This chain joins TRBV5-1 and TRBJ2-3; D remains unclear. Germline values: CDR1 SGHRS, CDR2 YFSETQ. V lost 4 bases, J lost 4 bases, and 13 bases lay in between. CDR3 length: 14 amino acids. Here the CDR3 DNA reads TGCGCCAGCAGCCCAGTTGTTGGATCAGATACGCAGTATTTT. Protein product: CASSPVVGSDTQYF. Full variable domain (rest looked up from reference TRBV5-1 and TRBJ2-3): KAGVTQTPRYLIKTRGQQVTLSCSPISGHRSVSWYQQTPGQGLQFLFEYFSETQRNKGNFPGRFSGRQFSNSRSEMNVSTLELGDSALYLCASSPVVGSDTQYFGPGTRLTVL.

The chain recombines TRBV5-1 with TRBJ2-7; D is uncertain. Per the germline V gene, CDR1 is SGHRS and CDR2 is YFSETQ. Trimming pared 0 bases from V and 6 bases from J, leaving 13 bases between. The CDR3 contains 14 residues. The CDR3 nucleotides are TGCGCCAGCAGCTTGGAAGGACGAGGTAGCGAGCAGTACTTC. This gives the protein CASSLEGRGSEQYF. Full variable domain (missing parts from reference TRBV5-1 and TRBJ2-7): KAGVTQTPRYLIKTRGQQVTLSCSPISGHRSVSWYQQTPGQGLQFLFEYFSETQRNKGNFPGRFSGRQFSNSRSEMNVSTLELGDSALYLCASSLEGRGSEQYFGPGTRLTVT.

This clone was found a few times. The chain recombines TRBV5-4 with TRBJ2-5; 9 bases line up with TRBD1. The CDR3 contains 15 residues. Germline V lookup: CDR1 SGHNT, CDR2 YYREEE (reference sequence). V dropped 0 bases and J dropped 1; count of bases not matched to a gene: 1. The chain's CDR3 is CASSLVGQGQETQYF. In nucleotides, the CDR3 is TGTGCCAGCAGCTTGGTGGGACAGGGCCAAGAGACCCAGTACTTC.

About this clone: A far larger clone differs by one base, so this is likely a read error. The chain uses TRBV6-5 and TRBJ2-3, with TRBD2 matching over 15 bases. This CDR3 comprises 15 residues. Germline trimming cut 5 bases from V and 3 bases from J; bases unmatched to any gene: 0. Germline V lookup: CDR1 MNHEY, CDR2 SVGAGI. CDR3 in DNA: TGTGCCAGCAGTGGGACTAGCGGGAGGACAGATACGCAGTATTTT. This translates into CASSGTSGRTDTQYF.

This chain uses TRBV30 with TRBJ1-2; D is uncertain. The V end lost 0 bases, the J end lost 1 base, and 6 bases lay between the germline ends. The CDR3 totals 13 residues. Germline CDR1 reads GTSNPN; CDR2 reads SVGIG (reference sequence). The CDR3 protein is CAWSVQINYGYTF. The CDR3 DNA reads TGTGCCTGGAGTGTACAGATTAACTATGGCTACACCTTC.

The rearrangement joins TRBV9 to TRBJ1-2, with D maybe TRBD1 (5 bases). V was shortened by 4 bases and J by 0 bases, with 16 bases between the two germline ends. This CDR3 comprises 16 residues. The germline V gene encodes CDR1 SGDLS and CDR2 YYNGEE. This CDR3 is CASSPIGTEANYGYTF. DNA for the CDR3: TGTGCCAGCAGCCCAATAGGGACGGAAGCTAACTATGGCTACACCTTC.

The CDR3, as DNA: TGTGCCAGCAGCTTAACGCAATCCGGGGCGAAGGCAACTAATGAAAAACTGTTTTTT. It is translated as CASSLTQSGAKATNEKLFF. The rearrangement links TRBV7-3 to TRBJ1-4, with a possible D match to TRBD1 (5 bases). The germline CDR1 and CDR2 sequences are SGHTA and FQGTGA. CDR3 length: 19 residues. V was cut by 0 bases and J by 0 bases, with 17 bases left in between.

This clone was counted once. The CDR3 DNA sequence: TGTGCCAGTAGTCTCGCTTCGAGGCCAGAGACCCAGTACTTC. Translation: CASSLASRPETQYF. The V gene is TRBV19, the J gene TRBJ2-5; no clear D gene. Germline CDR1 and CDR2: LNHDA and SQIVND (reference sequence). This CDR3 has 14 amino acids. The V end lost 5 bases, the J end lost 4 bases, and 14 bases lay between the germline ends.

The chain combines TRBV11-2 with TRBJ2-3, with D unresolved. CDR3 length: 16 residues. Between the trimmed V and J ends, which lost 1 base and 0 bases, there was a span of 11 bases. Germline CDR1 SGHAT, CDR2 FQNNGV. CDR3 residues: CASSLGPNWSTDTQYF. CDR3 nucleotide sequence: TGTGCCAGCAGCTTAGGTCCTAACTGGAGCACAGATACGCAGTATTTT.

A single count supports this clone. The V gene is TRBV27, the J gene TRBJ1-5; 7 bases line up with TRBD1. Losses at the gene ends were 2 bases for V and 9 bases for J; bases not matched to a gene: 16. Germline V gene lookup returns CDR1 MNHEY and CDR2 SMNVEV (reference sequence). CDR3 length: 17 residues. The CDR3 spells CASSLSPWDSPGLPQHF. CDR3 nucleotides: TGTGCCAGCAGTTTAAGCCCATGGGACAGCCCGGGGCTGCCCCAGCATTTT.

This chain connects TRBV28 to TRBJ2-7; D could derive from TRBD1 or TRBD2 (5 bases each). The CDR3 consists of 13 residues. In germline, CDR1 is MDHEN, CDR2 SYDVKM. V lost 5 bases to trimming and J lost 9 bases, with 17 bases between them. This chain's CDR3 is CASSPPGTVGQYF. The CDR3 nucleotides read TGTGCCAGCAGTCCACCGGGGACGGTGGGGCAGTACTTC.

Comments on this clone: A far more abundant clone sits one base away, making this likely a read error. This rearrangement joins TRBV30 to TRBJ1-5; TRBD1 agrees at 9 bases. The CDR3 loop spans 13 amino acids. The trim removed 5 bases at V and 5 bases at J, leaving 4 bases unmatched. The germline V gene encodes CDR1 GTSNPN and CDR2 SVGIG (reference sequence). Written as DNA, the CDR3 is TGTGCCTGGTCCACAGGGGGCGATCAGCCCCAGCATTTT. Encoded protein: CAWSTGGDQPQHF.

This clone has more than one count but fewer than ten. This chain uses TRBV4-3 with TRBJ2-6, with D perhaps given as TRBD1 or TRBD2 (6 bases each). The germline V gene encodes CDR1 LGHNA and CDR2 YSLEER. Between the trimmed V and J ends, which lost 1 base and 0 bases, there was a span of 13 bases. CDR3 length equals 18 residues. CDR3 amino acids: CASSQVKGGFSGANVLTF. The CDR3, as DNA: TGCGCCAGCAGCCAAGTTAAGGGGGGATTCTCTGGGGCCAACGTCCTGACTTTC.

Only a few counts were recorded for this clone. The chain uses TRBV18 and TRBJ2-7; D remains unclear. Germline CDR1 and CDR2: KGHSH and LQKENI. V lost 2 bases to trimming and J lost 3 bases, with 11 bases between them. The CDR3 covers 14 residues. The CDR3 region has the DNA TGTGCCAGCTCACCAGACCGGACCAACTACGAGCAGTACTTC. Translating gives CASSPDRTNYEQYF.

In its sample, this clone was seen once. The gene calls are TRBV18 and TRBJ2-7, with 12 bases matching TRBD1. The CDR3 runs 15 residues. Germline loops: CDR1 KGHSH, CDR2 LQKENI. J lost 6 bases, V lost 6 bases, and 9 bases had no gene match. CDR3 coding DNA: TGTGCCAGCTCGTACGGGACAGGGGGCCAGGCCGAGCAGTACTTC. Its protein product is CASSYGTGGQAEQYF.

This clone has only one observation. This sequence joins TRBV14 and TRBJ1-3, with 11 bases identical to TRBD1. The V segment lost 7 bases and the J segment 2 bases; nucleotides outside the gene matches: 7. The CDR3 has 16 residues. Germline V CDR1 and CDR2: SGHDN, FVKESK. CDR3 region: CASKLGQGATGNTIYF. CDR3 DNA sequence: TGTGCCAGCAAATTAGGACAGGGGGCGACTGGAAACACCATATATTTT.

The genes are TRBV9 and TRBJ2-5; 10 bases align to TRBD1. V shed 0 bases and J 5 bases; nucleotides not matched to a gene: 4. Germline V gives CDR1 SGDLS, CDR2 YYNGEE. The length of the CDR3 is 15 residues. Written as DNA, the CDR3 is TGTGCCAGCAGCGTAGAGACAGGGGGCCGGGAGACCCAGTACTTC. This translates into CASSVETGGRETQYF.

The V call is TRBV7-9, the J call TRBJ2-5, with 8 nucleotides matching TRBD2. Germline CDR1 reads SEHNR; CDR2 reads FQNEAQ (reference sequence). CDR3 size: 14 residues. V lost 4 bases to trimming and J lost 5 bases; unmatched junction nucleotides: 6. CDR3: CASSSQAGAETQYF. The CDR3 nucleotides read TGTGCCAGCAGCTCACAAGCGGGAGCGGAGACCCAGTACTTC. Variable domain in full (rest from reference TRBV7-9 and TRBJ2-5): DTGVSQNPRHKITKRGQNVTFRCDPISEHNRLYWYRQTLGQGPEFLTYFQNEAQLEKSRLLSDRFSAERPKGSFSTLEIQRTEQGDSAMYLCASSSQAGAETQYFGPGTRLLVL.

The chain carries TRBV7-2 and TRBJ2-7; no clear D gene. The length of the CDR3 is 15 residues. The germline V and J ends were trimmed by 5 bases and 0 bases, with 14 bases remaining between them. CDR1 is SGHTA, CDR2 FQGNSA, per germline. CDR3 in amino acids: CASSHETISSYEQYF. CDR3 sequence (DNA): TGTGCCAGCAGCCATGAGACGATCAGCTCCTACGAGCAGTACTTC.

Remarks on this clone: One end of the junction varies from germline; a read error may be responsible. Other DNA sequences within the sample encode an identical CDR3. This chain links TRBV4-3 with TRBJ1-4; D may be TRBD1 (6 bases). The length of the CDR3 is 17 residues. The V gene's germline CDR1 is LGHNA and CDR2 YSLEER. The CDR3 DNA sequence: TGCGCCAGCAGCCGAATGAACGGACAGAACTCTAATGAAAAACTGTTTTTC. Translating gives CASSRMNGQNSNEKLFF.

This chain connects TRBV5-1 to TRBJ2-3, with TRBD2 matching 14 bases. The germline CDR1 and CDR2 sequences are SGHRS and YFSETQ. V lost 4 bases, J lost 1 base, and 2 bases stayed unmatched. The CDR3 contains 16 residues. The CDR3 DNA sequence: TGCGCCAGCAGCGAGGGACTAGCGGGAGGCACAGATACGCAGTATTTT. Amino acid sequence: CASSEGLAGGTDTQYF. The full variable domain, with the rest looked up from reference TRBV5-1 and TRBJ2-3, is KAGVTQTPRYLIKTRGQQVTLSCSPISGHRSVSWYQQTPGQGLQFLFEYFSETQRNKGNFPGRFSGRQFSNSRSEMNVSTLELGDSALYLCASSEGLAGGTDTQYFGPGTRLTVL.

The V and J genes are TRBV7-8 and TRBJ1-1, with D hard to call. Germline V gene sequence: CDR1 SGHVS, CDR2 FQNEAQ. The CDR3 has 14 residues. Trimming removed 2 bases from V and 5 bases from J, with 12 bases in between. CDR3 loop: CASSLLGLSTEAFF. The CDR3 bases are TGTGCCAGCAGCTTATTAGGGTTGAGTACTGAAGCTTTCTTT.